Each of the 13 T cell receptor beta chains below was sequenced from the same sample in a study of regulatory T cells in long-lasting Graves disease. Time point in this sample: newly diagnosed GD, antithyroid drugs for less than 3 months. Scientists built the TCR library using RNA that was extracted from PBMCs. Construction of the TCR beta libraries employed iRepertoire HTBI primers in conjunction with Arm-PCR of CDR3 regions. Via MiXCR, TCRdb re-called the multiplex PCR reads, giving one row per CDR3 protein. The sample contains more than 300,000 distinct CDR3 sequences, over 9.5% of which appear only once. This sample was shared with a second study, whose subject was T cells in Graves' hyperthyroidism and ophthalmopathy.

The sample here was peripheral blood mononuclear cells (PBMCs), taken at new diagnosis, from a patient treated with antithyroid drugs. The receptors originated from a woman in her late teens or twenties with Graves disease.

The rearrangement uses TRBV29-1 and TRBJ2-1; possibly TRBD2 for D (6 bases). V was pared by 4 bases and J by 8 bases, with 15 bases between. The CDR3 is made up of 13 amino acids. Looked up from germline, CDR1 is SQVTM and CDR2 is ANQGSEA. CDR3 in DNA: TGCAGCGTTGGCCCTAGCTGGGGGGATGAGCAGTTCTTC. This gives the protein CSVGPSWGDEQFF.

Ten or more counts support this clonotype. V and J are TRBV12-3 or TRBV12-4 and TRBJ2-5, with D unclear. CDR3 length: 13 amino acids. Between the trimmed V and J ends, which lost 2 bases and 0 bases, there was a span of 4 bases. In nucleotides, the CDR3 is TGTGCCAGCAGTTTACCGTACCAAGAGACCCAGTACTTC. This translates into CASSLPYQETQYF.

This clonotype was detected ten times or more. The V call is TRBV30, the J call TRBJ1-5; D not certain. CDR3 length equals 14 residues. V lost 1 base and J 6 bases, leaving 13 bases between the germline ends. CDR1 is GTSNPN, CDR2 SVGIG, per germline (reference sequence). In DNA form, the CDR3 reads TGTGCCTGGAGTGAGGGAGCTCCTTTTCAGCCCCAGCATTTT. The encoded protein is CAWSEGAPFQPQHF.

The sample holds many counts of this clonotype. In DNA, the CDR3 is TGTGCCAGCAGTGACCCCGCGGGACGGGTTGGAAACACCATATATTTT. This gives the protein CASSDPAGRVGNTIYF. This chain joins TRBV6-2 or TRBV6-3 and TRBJ1-3; possible D gene TRBD1, 5 bases. CDR1 is MNHEY and CDR2 is SVGEGT in the germline V gene. Trimming shortened V by 5 bases and J by 3 bases, and 17 bases separated the two germline ends. The length of the CDR3 is 16 residues.

This clonotype was detected only a few times. The chain is built from TRBV7-2 and TRBJ2-7; 11 bases are a match to TRBD2. The CDR3 runs to 16 residues. After removal of 5 bases from V and 2 bases from J, the junction contained 8 bases not matched to a gene. Germline V CDR1 and CDR2: SGHTA, FQGNSA. CDR3 DNA sequence: TGTGCCAGCAGCAGAGGGACTAGCGGAATGACCTACGAGCAGTACTTC. Its protein is CASSRGTSGMTYEQYF.

This clonotype was seen repeatedly, ten times or more. The V call is TRBV18, the J call TRBJ2-1; unclear D gene. Trimming shortened V by 3 bases and J by 1 base, and 16 bases separated the two germline ends. The CDR3 loop spans 17 amino acids. Germline V lookup: CDR1 KGHSH, CDR2 LQKENI. The CDR3 sequence is CASSPEDSLLSYNEQFF. CDR3 nucleotides: TGTGCCAGCTCACCTGAAGACTCACTACTGTCCTACAATGAGCAGTTCTTC.

This clonotype was counted between two and nine times. The rearrangement joins TRBV19 to TRBJ2-3, with D perhaps assigned TRBD1 or TRBD2 (5 bases each). Per germline, CDR1 LNHDA and CDR2 SQIVND (reference sequence). The CDR3 covers 15 residues. The V and J ends lost 6 bases and 1 base respectively, with 14 bases between them. As DNA, the CDR3 is TGTGCCAGTAGCGGGACCACGCTGGGCACAGATACGCAGTATTTT. This sequence encodes CASSGTTLGTDTQYF. The whole variable domain, remainder taken from reference TRBV19 and TRBJ2-3, is DGGITQSPKYLFRKEGQNVTLSCEQNLNHDAMYWYRQDPGQGLRLIYYSQIVNDFQKGDIAEGYSVSREKKESFPLTVTSAQKNPTAFYLCASSGTTLGTDTQYFGPGTRLTVL.

This clonotype was seen only a few times. CDR3 bases: TGTGCCCCTCCCCAGGGTTCTGGGGCCAACGTCCTGACTTTC. Translated, it gives CAPPQGSGANVLTF. This rearrangement joins TRBV25-1 to TRBJ2-6; D is perhaps TRBD1 (5 bases). This CDR3 is 14 amino acids long. Deletions cut 11 bases from V and 1 base from J, with 12 bases between. The germline CDR1 and CDR2 sequences are MGHDK and SYGVNS.

This sequence joins TRBV19 and TRBJ1-4, with D unresolved. Trimming left V 1 base short and J 6 bases short, with 6 bases between. CDR1 is LNHDA, CDR2 SQIVND, per germline (reference sequence). The length of the CDR3 is 13 residues. CDR3 in DNA: TGTGCCAGTAGTATAGGATCCTATGAAAAACTGTTTTTT. Translated, it gives CASSIGSYEKLFF.

The V call is TRBV15, the J call TRBJ2-7; 7 nucleotides agree with TRBD2. Trimming at V came to 5 bases and at J to 3 bases, leaving 4 bases not matched to a gene. Looked up from germline, CDR1 is LNHNV and CDR2 is YYDKDF (reference sequence). The CDR3 has 13 residues. In DNA, the CDR3 is TGTGCCACCAGCGATGGGGGGGACTACGAGCAGTACTTC. Its protein is CATSDGGDYEQYF.

The CDR3 bases are TGCAGTGCTAGAGATATCAGCGGACAGGGAAATTCACCCCTCCACTTT. Amino acids: CSARDISGQGNSPLHF. The chain is built from TRBV20-1 and TRBJ1-6, with 8 bases identical to TRBD1. CDR1 DFQATT and CDR2 SNEGSKA come from the germline V gene (reference sequence). After removal of 0 bases from V and 7 bases from J, the junction contained 8 bases not matched to a gene. CDR3 length: 16 amino acids.

The chain employs TRBV7-9 and TRBJ2-5; D call uncertain. Trimming left V 5 bases short and J 3 bases short, with 7 bases between. Germline-derived CDR1 and CDR2 are SEHNR and FQNEAQ (reference sequence). This CDR3 comprises 12 residues. The DNA of the CDR3 is TGTGCCAGCAGCCAGTCAGAAGAGACCCAGTACTTC. Protein product: CASSQSEETQYF. Complete variable domain (other parts from reference TRBV7-9 and TRBJ2-5): DTGVSQNPRHKITKRGQNVTFRCDPISEHNRLYWYRQTLGQGPEFLTYFQNEAQLEKSRLLSDRFSAERPKGSFSTLEIQRTEQGDSAMYLCASSQSEETQYFGPGTRLLVL.

This clonotype was seen many times. The CDR3 spells CASSYRRESYGYTF. DNA of the CDR3: TGTGCCAGCAGTTACCGGCGGGAGTCCTATGGCTACACCTTC. The genes are TRBV6-5 and TRBJ1-2, with unresolved D. The CDR3 extends over 14 amino acids. Germline lookup yields CDR1 MNHEY and CDR2 SVGAGI. V lost 2 bases to trimming and J lost 4 bases, with 11 bases between them.